The clone carrying this T cell receptor delta chain has just a few counts. Its antigen remains unidentified. There are 19 residues in the CDR3. Unmatched junction bases numbered 13, after V lost 4 bases and J lost 0 bases. The V gene's germline CDR1 is TSWWSYY and CDR2 QGS. After alphabeta T cell depletion, CD3+ Vdelta1+ Vdelta2- thymocytes were sorted. Vdelta1+ thymocyte sorts reached between about 96% and 99.6% purity. This sample is part of a study of Vδ1+ human thymocytes. Study-wide results and caveats: Unexpected Vdelta2 sequences could cause misinterpretation of bulk repertoire data. Thymic delta-chain repertoires held roughly 20% Vdelta2 sequences and few Vdelta3, despite high sort purity. Highly polyclonal TRG and TRD repertoires with Gaussian CDR3 length distributions appeared in thymus.

Sequences come from RNA converted to cDNA by reverse transcription. Pooled V-gene forward primers with one constant-region reverse primer generated the CDR3 amplicons by multiplex PCR. TCRdb reapplied CATT to the multiplex PCR reads. The sample contains 50,000 to 75,000 delta-chain clones, approximately 15% of which appear only once. The clonotype comes from a girl in the first two years of life who had congenital heart surgery. The chain links TRDV1 to TRDJ1; 11 positions match TRDD3. The sequencing input was Vdelta1+ gamma-delta thymocytes from the thymus. The subset is: FACS-sorted CD3+ TCRalphabeta- TCRVdelta1+ TCRVdelta2- thymocytes. CDR3: CALGALRGWGILNTDKLIF. CDR3 nucleotide sequence: TGTGCTCTTGGGGCTCTAAGGGGCTGGGGGATACTCAACACCGATAAACTCATCTTT.